The 27 T cell receptor beta chains given below trace back to one sample, sequenced in a study of T cell repertoires in cytomegalovirus infection. Their antigens remain unidentified. From the reads, TCRdb called clonotypes with MiXCR, one entry per CDR3 protein. The sample yields 250,000 to 300,000 distinct CDR3 sequences, roughly a fifth seen once. The material sequenced was cultured PBMCs, taken from culture after CMV antigen stimulation. The receptors derive from a human donor in good health (CMV status not recorded). Some clones in this sample may be carry-over from other donors' samples.

This clonotype came up once. The gene calls are TRBV27 and TRBJ1-1; 7 nucleotides line up with TRBD1. V lost 5 bases, J lost 1 base, and 4 bases stayed unmatched. This CDR3 is built from 14 residues. In germline, CDR1 is MNHEY, CDR2 SMNVEV (reference sequence). The DNA for the CDR3 is TGTGCCAGCAGTCGCCGGGACAGGAACACTGAAGCTTTCTTT. Translated: CASSRRDRNTEAFF.

This clonotype was counted ten times or more. The chain employs TRBV20-1 and TRBJ1-6; possible D gene TRBD1, 6 bases. Germline V gene lookup returns CDR1 DFQATT and CDR2 SNEGSKA (reference sequence). Trimming removed 3 bases from V and 10 bases from J, with 19 bases in between. This CDR3 contains 15 residues. The CDR3 DNA sequence: TGCAGTGCTAGTCGGGAAGCAGGGGTTGGGTCACCCCTCCACTTT. Translation gives CSASREAGVGSPLHF.

The chain recombines TRBV5-6 with TRBJ2-3; TRBD2 matches 9 bases. The CDR3 covers 15 residues. Germline CDR1 is SGHDT and CDR2 is YYEEEE. V trimming: 1 base; J trimming: 6 bases; junction bases outside the gene matches: 6. The CDR3: CASSLLAGPRDTQYF. As DNA, the CDR3 is TGTGCCAGCAGCTTGCTAGCGGGACCACGGGATACGCAGTATTTT.

This clonotype was seen a handful of times. This rearrangement joins TRBV10-3 to TRBJ1-4; 7 nucleotides align to TRBD1. V was clipped by 7 bases and J by 5 bases; unmatched bases: 4. The CDR3 is 13 amino acids. Per germline, CDR1 ENHRY and CDR2 SYGVKD. CDR3 loop: CAITGQQNEKLFF. CDR3 bases: TGTGCCATCACGGGACAGCAGAATGAAAAACTGTTTTTT.

This clonotype was seen ten or more times. The chain links TRBV19 to TRBJ2-1, with 7 positions matching TRBD2. The CDR3 sequence is 15 residues long. Per the germline V gene, CDR1 is LNHDA and CDR2 is SQIVND (reference sequence). J gave up 6 bases and V 1 base, and 6 bases lay outside the gene matches. CDR3 sequence reads: CASSIAASGLNEQFF. The DNA for the CDR3 is TGTGCCAGTAGTATAGCGGCTAGCGGCCTCAATGAGCAGTTCTTC.

The chain combines TRBV13 with TRBJ2-3; no clear D gene. V lost 3 bases, J lost 1 base, and 11 bases lay in between. The CDR3 has 15 residues. The V gene's germline CDR1 is PRHDT and CDR2 FYEKMQ (reference sequence). The CDR3 region is CASSFGKSGTDTQYF. The CDR3 coding sequence is TGTGCCAGCAGCTTCGGAAAATCGGGCACAGATACGCAGTATTTT.

The chain uses TRBV20-1 and TRBJ1-3; D is undetermined. The CDR3 length is 13 residues. Germline-derived CDR1 and CDR2 are DFQATT and SNEGSKA (reference sequence). V lost 0 bases and J 7 bases, leaving 10 bases between the germline ends. DNA for the CDR3: TGCAGTGCTAGAGAACCCATTTGGAACACCATATATTTT. It specifies CSAREPIWNTIYF.

The V and J genes are TRBV4-1 and TRBJ2-1, with D uncertain. Germline CDR1 is MGHRA and CDR2 is YSYEKL. The CDR3 extends over 14 amino acids. The V gene lost 4 bases and the J gene lost 8 bases, with 15 bases spanning the gap. The CDR3 region has the DNA TGCGCCAGCAGCCCCCTGGGCTCGGCGGATGAGCAGTTCTTC. Its protein is CASSPLGSADEQFF.

This clonotype showed up many times. The chain has TRBV7-2 and TRBJ2-7, with D unresolved. Trimming removed 3 bases at V and 6 bases at J, with 15 bases between. The CDR3 contains 14 residues. The germline V gene encodes CDR1 SGHTA and CDR2 FQGNSA. DNA for the CDR3: TGTGCCAGCAGCTTTACTCCGCAGGCGCTCGAGCAGTACTTC. Amino acid sequence: CASSFTPQALEQYF.

There are a few counts of this clonotype. The chain couples TRBV13 to TRBJ2-7, with TRBD2 matching 8 bases. V dropped 1 base and J dropped 2; count of bases not matched to a gene: 7. From germline, CDR1 is PRHDT and CDR2 FYEKMQ (reference sequence). The CDR3 has 16 residues. CDR3 loop: CASSLVIPGGAYEQYF. The CDR3, as DNA: TGTGCCAGCAGCTTAGTCATTCCGGGAGGGGCCTACGAGCAGTACTTC.

Many counts were recorded for this clonotype. The V and J genes are TRBV7-2 and TRBJ2-1; 10 nucleotides agree with TRBD2. Germline trimming cut 2 bases from V and 15 bases from J; bases unmatched to any gene: 7. CDR1 is SGHTA and CDR2 is FQGNSA in the germline V gene. The CDR3 runs 13 residues. The CDR3 DNA follows: TGTGCCAGCAGCTTATTAGCGGGAGGCGGTCCGTTCTTC. Its translation is CASSLLAGGGPFF. The whole variable domain, remainder taken from reference TRBV7-2 and TRBJ2-1, is GAGVSQSPSNKVTEKGKDVELRCDPISGHTALYWYRQSLGQGLEFLIYFQGNSAPDKSGLPSDRFSAERTGGSVSTLTIQRTQQEDSAVYLCASSLLAGGGPFFGPGTRLTVL.

The chain combines TRBV9 with TRBJ2-1; 11 bases agree with TRBD2. This CDR3 has 16 amino acids. The V gene's germline CDR1 is SGDLS and CDR2 YYNGEE. Unmatched junction bases numbered 7, after V lost 3 bases and J lost 5 bases. CDR3 sequence reads: CASSDVAGGPHNEQFF. CDR3 DNA: TGTGCCAGCAGCGACGTAGCGGGAGGGCCCCACAATGAGCAGTTCTTC.

V gene TRBV10-3 combines with J gene TRBJ2-1; 13 nucleotides align to TRBD2. V lost 2 bases to trimming and J lost 7 bases; unmatched junction nucleotides: 20. Germline values: CDR1 ENHRY, CDR2 SYGVKD. The CDR3 totals 21 residues. The CDR3 DNA reads TGTGCCATCAGTGAGGTCCGAGGTACTAGCGGGAGGGAAGGGAAGCGGAATGAGCAGTTCTTC. Translation: CAISEVRGTSGREGKRNEQFF.

The rearrangement joins TRBV19 to TRBJ2-1, with 10 nucleotides matching TRBD2. The V gene end was trimmed by 6 bases and the J gene end by 8 bases; junction bases not matched to a gene: 10. The CDR3 covers 15 residues. The germline V gene has CDR1 LNHDA and CDR2 SQIVND (reference sequence). The CDR3 sequence: CASSNPLAGWHEQFF. CDR3 coding DNA: TGTGCCAGTAGCAACCCACTAGCGGGATGGCATGAGCAGTTCTTC.

The table lists this clonotype with a few counts. The chain is built from TRBV20-1 and TRBJ2-3; D is unclear. Germline CDR1 reads DFQATT; CDR2 reads SNEGSKA (reference sequence). Trimming took 6 bases from V and 0 from J, leaving 10 bases between them. This CDR3 contains 13 residues. The CDR3 spells CSAYAGSTDTQYF. CDR3 DNA: TGCAGTGCCTATGCCGGTAGCACAGATACGCAGTATTTT.

The V call is TRBV19, the J call TRBJ1-1, with unresolved D. Germline assignment: CDR1 LNHDA and CDR2 SQIVND (reference sequence). Trimming removed 3 bases at V and 1 base at J, with 6 bases between. CDR3 size: 13 residues. In DNA form, the CDR3 reads TGTGCCAGTAGTATCACCCCGAACACTGAAGCTTTCTTT. It translates to CASSITPNTEAFF.

The chain links TRBV28 to TRBJ2-5; D unresolved. The CDR3 loop spans 14 amino acids. Germline CDR1 is MDHEN and CDR2 is SYDVKM. V was pared by 2 bases and J by 5 bases, with 12 bases between. Here the CDR3 reads CASSLHRVPETQYF. CDR3 nucleotides: TGTGCCAGCAGTTTACATAGGGTACCCGAGACCCAGTACTTC.

CDR3: CATSTGDDSPLHF. In nucleotides, the CDR3 is TGTGCCACCAGCACTGGGGATGATTCACCCCTCCACTTT. J is TRBJ1-6 and V is TRBV15, with D uncertain. Deletions cut 4 bases from V and 8 bases from J, with 9 bases between. This CDR3 spans 13 amino acids. Germline CDR1 reads LNHNV; CDR2 reads YYDKDF (reference sequence).

This clonotype was seen repeatedly, ten times or more. V usage is TRBV7-2 and J usage is TRBJ1-1; no firm D call. The CDR3 length is 14 residues. V lost 5 bases, J lost 0 bases, and 10 bases lay in between. Germline V gene lookup returns CDR1 SGHTA and CDR2 FQGNSA. The CDR3 sequence is CASSLQPMNTEAFF. CDR3 bases: TGTGCCAGCAGCCTACAACCCATGAACACTGAAGCTTTCTTT.

The V and J genes are TRBV6-2 or TRBV6-3 and TRBJ2-3; 8 bases fit TRBD2. The CDR3 extends over 15 amino acids. The ends lost 6 bases at V and 4 bases at J; junction bases unmatched: 9. Germline CDR1 reads MNHEY; CDR2 reads SVGEGT. CDR3 DNA: TGTGCCAGCAGCGACGAATCCGGGAGGGCAGATACGCAGTATTTT. Translating it yields CASSDESGRADTQYF.

V gene TRBV28 combines with J gene TRBJ2-3; D possibly corresponds to TRBD2 (6 bases). This CDR3 region has 16 residues. V was trimmed by 3 bases and J by 2 bases, leaving 15 bases between them. Germline assignment: CDR1 MDHEN and CDR2 SYDVKM. In nucleotides, the CDR3 is TGTGCCAGCAGTTTGACTAGTTTTTCCCCCACAGATACGCAGTATTTT. Amino acid sequence: CASSLTSFSPTDTQYF.

This clonotype was counted many times. V and J are TRBV2 and TRBJ2-7; TRBD2 agrees at 9 bases. There are 14 residues in the CDR3. V was clipped by 4 bases and J by 1 base; unmatched bases: 2. Germline V gene lookup returns CDR1 SNHLY and CDR2 FYNNEI. The chain's CDR3 is CASSGTSVSYEQYF. CDR3 nucleotides: TGTGCCAGCAGTGGGACTAGCGTATCCTACGAGCAGTACTTC.

The genes are TRBV27 and TRBJ2-5; 7 bases line up with TRBD2. V lost 4 bases, J lost 7 bases, and 6 bases stayed unmatched. There are 13 residues in the CDR3. CDR1 and CDR2 (germline): MNHEY, SMNVEV (reference sequence). The CDR3 reads CASSSTSGGTQYF. In nucleotides, the CDR3 is TGTGCCAGCAGTTCGACGTCGGGAGGGACCCAGTACTTC.

This clonotype was observed at least ten times. The chain joins TRBV6-2 or TRBV6-3 to TRBJ1-1; D not certain. Trimming pared 7 bases from V and 4 bases from J, leaving 13 bases between. The length of the CDR3 is 13 residues. From germline, CDR1 is MNHEY and CDR2 SVGEGT. The CDR3 here is CASISKPTTEAFF. CDR3 nucleotides: TGTGCCAGCATCTCTAAGCCAACCACTGAAGCTTTCTTT.

This clonotype was counted between two and nine times. This chain links TRBV14 with TRBJ2-6, with D perhaps assigned TRBD1 or TRBD2 (5 bases each). Trimming took off 3 bases at V and 4 bases at J, with 16 bases between the two ends. CDR3 length: 17 amino acids. Per the germline V gene, CDR1 is SGHDN and CDR2 is FVKESK. The CDR3 region is CASSHRDGVLGANVLTF. DNA for the CDR3: TGTGCCAGCAGCCACCGGGACGGCGTGCTCGGGGCCAACGTCCTGACTTTC.

This clonotype was observed at least ten times. The chain carries TRBV7-9 and TRBJ2-6; no clear D. CDR1 and CDR2 from the germline V gene are SEHNR and FQNEAQ (reference sequence). Trimming left V 11 bases short and J 1 base short, with 9 bases between. The length of the CDR3 is 13 residues. The CDR3: CAVKASGANVLTF. CDR3 nucleotide sequence: TGTGCCGTCAAAGCTTCTGGGGCCAACGTCCTGACTTTC.

The V call is TRBV7-9, the J call TRBJ2-1; 8 positions agree with TRBD2. The CDR3 runs to 14 residues. Trimming took 3 bases from V and 7 from J; bases not matched to a gene: 5. The V gene's germline CDR1 is SEHNR and CDR2 FQNEAQ (reference sequence). In DNA form, the CDR3 reads TGTGCCAGCAGCTTGGCTACTAGCGGAAATGAGCAGTTCTTC. Protein sequence: CASSLATSGNEQFF. The full variable domain, rest sourced from reference TRBV7-9 and TRBJ2-1, is DTGVSQNPRHKITKRGQNVTFRCDPISEHNRLYWYRQTLGQGPEFLTYFQNEAQLEKSRLLSDRFSAERPKGSFSTLEIQRTEQGDSAMYLCASSLATSGNEQFFGPGTRLTVL.